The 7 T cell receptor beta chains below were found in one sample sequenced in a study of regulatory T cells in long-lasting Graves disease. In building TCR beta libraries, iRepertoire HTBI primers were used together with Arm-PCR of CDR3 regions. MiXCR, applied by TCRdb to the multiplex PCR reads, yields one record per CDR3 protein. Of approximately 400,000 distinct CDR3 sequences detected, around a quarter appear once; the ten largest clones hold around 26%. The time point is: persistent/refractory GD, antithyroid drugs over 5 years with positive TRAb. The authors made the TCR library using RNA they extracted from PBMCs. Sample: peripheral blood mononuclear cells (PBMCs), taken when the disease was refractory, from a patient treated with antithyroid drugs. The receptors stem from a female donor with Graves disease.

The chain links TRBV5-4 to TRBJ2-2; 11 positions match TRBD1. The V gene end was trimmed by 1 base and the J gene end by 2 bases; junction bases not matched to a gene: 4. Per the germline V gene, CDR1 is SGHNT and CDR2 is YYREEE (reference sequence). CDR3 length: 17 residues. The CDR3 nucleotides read TGTGCCAGCAGCTTGCCGGGACAGGGGGTTAACACCGGGGAGCTGTTTTTT. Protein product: CASSLPGQGVNTGELFF.

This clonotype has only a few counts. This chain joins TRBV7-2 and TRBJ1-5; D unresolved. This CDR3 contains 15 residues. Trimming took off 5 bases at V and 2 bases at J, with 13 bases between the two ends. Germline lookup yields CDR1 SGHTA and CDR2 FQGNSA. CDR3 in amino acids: CASSVSTNRNQPQHF. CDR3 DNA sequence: TGTGCCAGCAGCGTCAGCACAAATCGCAATCAGCCCCAGCATTTT.

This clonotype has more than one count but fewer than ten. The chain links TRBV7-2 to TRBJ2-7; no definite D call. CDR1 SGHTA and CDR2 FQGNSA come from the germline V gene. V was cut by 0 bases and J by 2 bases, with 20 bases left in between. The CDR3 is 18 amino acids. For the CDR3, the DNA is TGTGCCAGCAGCTTAGCTTTTTCGACGTGGAATGCTCCCTACGAGCAGTACTTC. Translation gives CASSLAFSTWNAPYEQYF.

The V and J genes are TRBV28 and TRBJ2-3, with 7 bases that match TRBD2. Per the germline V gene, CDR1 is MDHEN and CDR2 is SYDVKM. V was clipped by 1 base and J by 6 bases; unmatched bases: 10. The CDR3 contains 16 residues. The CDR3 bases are TGTGCCAGCAGTTTATTTCGGGGGAGGGCAGCGGATACGCAGTATTTT. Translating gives CASSLFRGRAADTQYF. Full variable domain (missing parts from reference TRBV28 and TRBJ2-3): DVKVTQSSRYLVKRTGEKVFLECVQDMDHENMFWYRQDPGLGLRLIYFSYDVKMKEKGDIPEGYSVSREKKERFSLILESASTNQTSMYLCASSLFRGRAADTQYFGPGTRLTVL.

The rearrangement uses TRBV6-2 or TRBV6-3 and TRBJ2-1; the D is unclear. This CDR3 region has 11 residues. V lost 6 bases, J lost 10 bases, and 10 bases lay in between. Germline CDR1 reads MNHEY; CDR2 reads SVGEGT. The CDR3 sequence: CASRTKQEQFF. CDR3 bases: TGTGCCAGCAGGACGAAACAAGAGCAGTTCTTC.

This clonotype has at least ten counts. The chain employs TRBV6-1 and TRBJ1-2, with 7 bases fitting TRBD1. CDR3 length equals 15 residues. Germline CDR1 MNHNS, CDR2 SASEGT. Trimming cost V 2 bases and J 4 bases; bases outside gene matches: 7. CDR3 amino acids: CASSELRGQSYGYTF. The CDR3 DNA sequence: TGTGCCAGCAGTGAACTTCGGGGACAGAGCTATGGCTACACCTTC.

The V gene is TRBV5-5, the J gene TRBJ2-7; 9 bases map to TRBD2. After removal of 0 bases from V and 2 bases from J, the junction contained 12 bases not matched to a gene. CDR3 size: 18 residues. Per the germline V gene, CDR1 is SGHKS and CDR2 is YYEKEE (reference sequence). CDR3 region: CASSLATSGRGGAYEQYF. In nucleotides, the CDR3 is TGTGCCAGCAGCTTGGCCACTAGCGGGCGGGGGGGAGCCTACGAGCAGTACTTC.